A selection of T cell receptor beta chains follows, all from one sample in a study of Ad26.COV2.S vaccination and SARS-CoV-2 variants. Sequencing was performed with immunoSEQ multiplex PCR; in TCRdb, only in-frame clones are kept and a portion is missing. The sample lists approximately 250,000 clones; roughly nine tenths were seen once. Sequencing was performed on peripheral blood, taken in a trial of Ad26.COV2.S vaccine versus placebo. These receptors all come from a person aged 18-65 years who received the Ad26.COV2.S COVID-19 vaccine or a placebo. Both conserved end residues are part of each CDR3. D genes are given only for firm matches. Only some rows state a clone size, as once, few, many or a class for expanded clones.

d_gene	abundance	v_gene	j_gene	CDR3nt	CDR3aa
TRBD2	.	TRBV9	TRBJ2-3	TGTGCCAGCAGCCCTAAAACTAGCGGGGGGGCCGGAGATACGCAGTATTTT	CASSPKTSGGAGDTQYF
.	.	TRBV3-1/TRBV3-2	TRBJ2-7	TGTGCCAGCAGCCAGCAGCGACCTGAGCAGTACTTC	CASSQQRPEQYF
.	.	TRBV10-2	TRBJ1-1	TGCGCCAGCAGTGATTGGCCGACGAACACTGAAGCTTTCTTT	CASSDWPTNTEAFF
.	.	TRBV5-8	TRBJ1-2	TGTGCCAGCAGCCTTTGGACAGTCGATCTAATTAACTATGGCTACACCTTC	CASSLWTVDLINYGYTF
.	.	TRBV29-1	TRBJ1-3	TGCAGCGGCCGGGAGGGCGGGGGAAACACCATATATTTT	CSGREGGGNTIYF
.	.	TRBV2	TRBJ2-2	TGTGCCAGCAGCTCGGGACGCTCTTCCGGGGAGCTGTTTTTT	CASSSGRSSGELFF
.	once	TRBV11-2	TRBJ2-7	TGTGCCAGCAGCTTAGATCCTAACCCCACAGGGATCTACGAGCAGTACTTC	CASSLDPNPTGIYEQYF
.	.	TRBV19	TRBJ2-1	TGTGCCAGTAGTACAGGGGCCTCCAATGAGCAGTTCTTC	CASSTGASNEQFF
.	.	TRBV4-2	TRBJ1-4	TGTGCCAGCAGCCTCCGGAGTAGGGCAGGACAGCCGGCGGTCAGGGGTTTTAATGAAAAACTGTTTTTT	CASSLRSRAGQPAVRGFNEKLFF
.	.	TRBV5-1	TRBJ2-2	TGCGCCAGCAGCTTGAAGGGGCCCGGGGAGCTGTTTTTT	CASSLKGPGELFF
.	.	TRBV2	TRBJ1-1	TGTGCCAGCAGTCGGGAACCTTCTCTAAGCACTGAAGCTTTCTTT	CASSREPSLSTEAFF
.	.	TRBV7-9	TRBJ1-2	TGTGCCAGCAGCTTAGCGTTCAGGGTAAGCGGTAACTATGGCTACACCTTC	CASSLAFRVSGNYGYTF
TRBD1	.	TRBV7-3	TRBJ1-3	TGTGCCAGCAGCACAGACAGGGGCAACACCATATATTTT	CASSTDRGNTIYF
TRBD2	.	TRBV5-1	TRBJ2-3	TGCGCCAGCAGCTCTAGCGGGGGAGGAGATACGCAGTATTTT	CASSSSGGGDTQYF
TRBD1	.	TRBV5-8	TRBJ1-6	TGTGCCAGCATACTCTCTGCGACAGGGGTTGAGTCACCCCTCCACTTT	CASILSATGVESPLHF
TRBD2	.	TRBV19	TRBJ2-1	TGTGCCAGTAGTATAGTGCTAGCGGGGGGGCTTCGCAATGAGCAGTTCTTC	CASSIVLAGGLRNEQFF
.	.	TRBV5-6	TRBJ1-5	TGTGCCAGCAGCTCCCAAGGGAGGGGCGCGGGGCAGCCCCAGCATTTT	CASSSQGRGAGQPQHF